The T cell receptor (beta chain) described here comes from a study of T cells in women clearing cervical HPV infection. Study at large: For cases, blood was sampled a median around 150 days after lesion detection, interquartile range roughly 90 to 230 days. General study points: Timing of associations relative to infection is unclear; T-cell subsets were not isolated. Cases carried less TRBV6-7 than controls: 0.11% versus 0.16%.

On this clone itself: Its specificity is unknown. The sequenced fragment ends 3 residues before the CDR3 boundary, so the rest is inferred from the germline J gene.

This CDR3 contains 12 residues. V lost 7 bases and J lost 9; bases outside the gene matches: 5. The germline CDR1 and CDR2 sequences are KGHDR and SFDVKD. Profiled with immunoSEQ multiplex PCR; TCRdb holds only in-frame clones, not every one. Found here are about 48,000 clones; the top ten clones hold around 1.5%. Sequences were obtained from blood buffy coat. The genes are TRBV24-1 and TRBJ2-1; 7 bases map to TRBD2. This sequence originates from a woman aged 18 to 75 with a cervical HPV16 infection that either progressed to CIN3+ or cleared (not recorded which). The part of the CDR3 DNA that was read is TGTGCCACCAGACCCCCGGGGGGTGAG. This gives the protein CATRPPGGE. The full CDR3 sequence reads CATRPPGGEQFF.